This TCR beta chain was sequenced during a study of technical replicates of blood from a few donors. The CDR3 sequence is 13 residues long. Trimming stripped 7 bases from V and 11 bases from J, with 21 bases between. Germline lookup yields CDR1 MNHEY and CDR2 SVGAGI. Data came from immunoSEQ multiplex PCR; TCRdb stores just in-frame clones and leaves some out. Among tens of thousands of clones listed, approximately 96% were seen once. V gene TRBV6-5 combines with J gene TRBJ2-7, with D possibly matching TRBD2 (5 bases). The clonotype originates from a human donor in good health. Material for sequencing was T cells isolated from PBMCs. The CDR3, as DNA: TGTGCCAGCACTACAACATTGTTCGGGGAAGAGTACTTC. It is translated as CASTTTLFGEEYF.